Listed below are T cell receptor beta chains from one sample, sequenced in a study of cytomegalovirus exposure and HLA in healthy donors. TCRdb's table, derived via immunoSEQ multiplex PCR, lists solely in-frame clones and lacks some. The table has 150,000 to 200,000 clones, roughly 82% seen once; the top ten hold around 6.6%. Sequenced sample: PBMCs. The origin of the receptors is a man aged 50-59 years in good health and CMV-seropositive. CDR3s include the opening cysteine and the closing phenylalanine or tryptophan. D genes are given only for firm matches. Rows give clone size only sometimes, using once, few, many, or a class for an expanded clone.

D: NA; J: TRBJ1-1; V: TRBV9; size: NA; DNA: TGTGCCAGCAGCCGCGGGTCCGACACTGAAGCTTTCTTT; CDR3: CASSRGSDTEAFF
D: NA; J: TRBJ2-1; V: TRBV11-3; size: once; DNA: TGTGCCAGCAGCTTCCCAGGAAAGAGGCAGTTCTTC; CDR3: CASSFPGKRQFF
D: NA; J: TRBJ2-6; V: TRBV7-3; size: once; DNA: TGTGCCAGCAGCCCTCCTTCAGGCTACTCTGGGGCCAACGTCCTGACTTTC; CDR3: CASSPPSGYSGANVLTF
D: TRBD1; J: TRBJ1-2; V: TRBV5-1; size: NA; DNA: TGCGCCAGCAGAGGCCCTTCCCAGGCAGGGGGCGAGTATGGCTATGGCTACACCTTC; CDR3: CASRGPSQAGGEYGYGYTF
D: NA; J: TRBJ1-2; V: TRBV5-4; size: few; DNA: TGTGCCAGCAGCATTACGCGGAACTATGGCTACACCTTC; CDR3: CASSITRNYGYTF
D: TRBD2; J: TRBJ2-1; V: TRBV27; size: NA; DNA: TGTGCCAGCACCTTCCGGGGGACTAGCGGGAGGACGGGTTACAATGAGCAGTTCTTC; CDR3: CASTFRGTSGRTGYNEQFF
D: TRBD1; J: TRBJ1-4; V: TRBV7-8; size: NA; DNA: TGTGCCAGCAGCTTGACTTCGACAGGGACTAATGAAAAACTGTTTTTT; CDR3: CASSLTSTGTNEKLFF
D: TRBD1; J: TRBJ1-1; V: TRBV5-1; size: NA; DNA: TGCGCCAGCATGCCGAGCAGGGGGGACACTGAAGCTTTCTTT; CDR3: CASMPSRGDTEAFF
D: NA; J: TRBJ2-2; V: TRBV19; size: NA; DNA: TGTGCCAGTAGTCCCGCGGACAGATCTACCGGGGAGCTGTTTTTT; CDR3: CASSPADRSTGELFF
D: NA; J: TRBJ2-7; V: TRBV27; size: NA; DNA: TGTGCCAGCAGTTTGGACTCGCGTAATGGAGAGCAGTACTTC; CDR3: CASSLDSRNGEQYF
D: TRBD1; J: TRBJ1-1; V: TRBV19; size: NA; DNA: TGTGCCGTTTTGGACAGGGTGAACACTGAAGCTTTCTTT; CDR3: CAVLDRVNTEAFF
D: TRBD2; J: TRBJ2-5; V: TRBV6-9; size: NA; DNA: TGCGGGGGGGAGGCCCAGTACTTC; CDR3: CGGEAQYF
D: NA; J: TRBJ2-1; V: TRBV11-1; size: NA; DNA: TGTGCCAGCAGCACTCTAGCGTCCTCCTACAATGAGCAGTTCTTC; CDR3: CASSTLASSYNEQFF
D: TRBD1; J: TRBJ2-6; V: TRBV11-3; size: few; DNA: TGTGCCAGCAGCTTAGCAGGGGGCCTCTCTGGGGCCAACGTCCTGACTTTC; CDR3: CASSLAGGLSGANVLTF
D: TRBD1; J: TRBJ2-3; V: TRBV11-3; size: NA; DNA: TGTGCCAGCAGTCGGGGACAGGGAACAGATACGCAGTATTTT; CDR3: CASSRGQGTDTQYF
D: TRBD1; J: TRBJ1-1; V: TRBV15; size: few; DNA: TGTGCCACCAGCAGGGGGACAGTTCTCGACACTGAAGCTTTCTTT; CDR3: CATSRGTVLDTEAFF
D: TRBD1; J: TRBJ1-4; V: TRBV6-5; size: NA; DNA: TGTGCCAGCAGTTACGCGACAGGGGGCAATAATGAAAAACTGTTTTTT; CDR3: CASSYATGGNNEKLFF
D: NA; J: TRBJ1-1; V: TRBV6-5; size: NA; DNA: TGTGCCAGCAGTTACTCCAGGGCCACAGAAGCTTTCTTT; CDR3: CASSYSRATEAFF
D: TRBD2; J: TRBJ2-1; V: TRBV4-2; size: NA; DNA: TGTGCCAGCAGCCAAGACGGACTAGCGGGAGACAGTTACAATGAGCAGTTCTTC; CDR3: CASSQDGLAGDSYNEQFF
D: TRBD1; J: TRBJ1-1; V: TRBV5-4; size: NA; DNA: TGTGCCAGCAGCTTCCGACAGGGCTACACTGAAGCTTTCTTT; CDR3: CASSFRQGYTEAFF
D: TRBD1; J: TRBJ1-1; V: TRBV6-5; size: NA; DNA: TGTGCCAGCAGTTACTCGTGGCAGGGGGGGAACACTGAAGCTTTCTTT; CDR3: CASSYSWQGGNTEAFF
D: TRBD1; J: TRBJ2-1; V: TRBV5-1; size: NA; DNA: TGCGCCAGCAGCTTATCAACGACAGGGGCCGGCTACAATGAGCAGTTCTTC; CDR3: CASSLSTTGAGYNEQFF
D: TRBD1; J: TRBJ1-4; V: TRBV5-6; size: once; DNA: TGTGCCAGCAGCTTGTGGCGGGACAGGGGAAGATCTACTAATGAAAAACTGTTTTTT; CDR3: CASSLWRDRGRSTNEKLFF
D: TRBD1; J: TRBJ1-2; V: TRBV10-2; size: NA; DNA: TGCGCCAGCAGTGAGTGGACAGGGAACGGCTACACCTTC; CDR3: CASSEWTGNGYTF
D: TRBD2; J: TRBJ2-5; V: TRBV10-3; size: NA; DNA: TGTGCCATCAGTGGTCGGGGGGGCAAAGAGACCCAGTACTTC; CDR3: CAISGRGGKETQYF
D: TRBD2; J: TRBJ2-1; V: TRBV9; size: NA; DNA: TGTGCCAAGGGACTAGCGGGAGTTGTAACCTACAATGAGCAGTTCTTC; CDR3: CAKGLAGVVTYNEQFF
D: TRBD2; J: TRBJ2-5; V: TRBV7-2; size: NA; DNA: TGTGCCAGCAGCTTAGTAGCGGGGGGGCAAGAGACCCAGTACTTC; CDR3: CASSLVAGGQETQYF
D: NA; J: TRBJ2-2; V: TRBV30; size: once; DNA: TGTGCCTGGAACTTTTTGCCGAACACCGGGGAGCTGTTTTTT; CDR3: CAWNFLPNTGELFF
D: NA; J: TRBJ2-7; V: TRBV19; size: NA; DNA: TGTGCCAGTAGTATTCAGGATAGCTCCTACGAGCAGTACTTC; CDR3: CASSIQDSSYEQYF
D: TRBD1; J: TRBJ2-3; V: TRBV29-1; size: NA; DNA: TGCAGCCTTTCCCTGGTGACAGGGGGCACAGATACGCAGTATTTT; CDR3: CSLSLVTGGTDTQYF
D: NA; J: TRBJ2-1; V: TRBV6-1; size: NA; DNA: TGTGCCAGCAAAACAGTGCAATGGATCTTC; CDR3: CASKTVQWIF
D: NA; J: TRBJ1-5; V: TRBV9; size: NA; DNA: TGTGCCAGCAGCGTAGCCCCAGGGGAAGATCAGCCCCAGCATTTT; CDR3: CASSVAPGEDQPQHF
D: NA; J: TRBJ1-2; V: TRBV5-5; size: NA; DNA: TGTGCCAGCAGCTTTAATTTTGGACAGATCTTC; CDR3: CASSFNFGQIF
D: NA; J: TRBJ2-7; V: TRBV5-5; size: NA; DNA: TGTGCCAGCAGCTTGAGGGGGTTCTACGAGCAGTACTTC; CDR3: CASSLRGFYEQYF
D: NA; J: TRBJ2-3; V: TRBV5-4; size: NA; DNA: TGTGCCAGCAGCCCTAGACCGAACCCAGATACGCAGTATTTT; CDR3: CASSPRPNPDTQYF
D: NA; J: TRBJ2-2; V: TRBV19; size: NA; DNA: TGTGCCAGTAGTATATACGGACTAACGGCCGGGGAGCTGTTTTTT; CDR3: CASSIYGLTAGELFF
D: NA; J: TRBJ1-5; V: TRBV6-1; size: NA; DNA: TGTGCCAGCAGGCCAGGTAGCAATCAGCCCCAGCATTTT; CDR3: CASRPGSNQPQHF
D: TRBD2; J: TRBJ2-1; V: TRBV6-5; size: NA; DNA: TGTGCCAGCACCGAGACTAGCGGGGAGGAGCAGTTCTTC; CDR3: CASTETSGEEQFF
D: TRBD2; J: TRBJ2-1; V: TRBV7-8; size: NA; DNA: TGTGCCAGCAGCTTACGGCTAGCGGGGGGGACTCATGAGCAGTTCTTC; CDR3: CASSLRLAGGTHEQFF
D: TRBD1; J: TRBJ1-4; V: TRBV5-4; size: NA; DNA: TGTGCCAGCAGCTCTACAGGGGGCGCGAATGAAAAACTGTTTTTT; CDR3: CASSSTGGANEKLFF
D: TRBD1; J: TRBJ2-3; V: TRBV7-8; size: NA; DNA: TGTGCCAGCAGGAGGGACAGGGCACCCACAGATACGCAGTATTTT; CDR3: CASRRDRAPTDTQYF
D: NA; J: TRBJ1-1; V: TRBV7-8; size: once; DNA: TGTGCCAGCAGCCAGTTCGTAGGGGGTACTGAAGCTTTCTTT; CDR3: CASSQFVGGTEAFF
D: TRBD1; J: TRBJ1-2; V: TRBV9; size: NA; DNA: TGTGCCAGCAGTTCCCAGACAGGGTTCCATGGCTACACCTTC; CDR3: CASSSQTGFHGYTF